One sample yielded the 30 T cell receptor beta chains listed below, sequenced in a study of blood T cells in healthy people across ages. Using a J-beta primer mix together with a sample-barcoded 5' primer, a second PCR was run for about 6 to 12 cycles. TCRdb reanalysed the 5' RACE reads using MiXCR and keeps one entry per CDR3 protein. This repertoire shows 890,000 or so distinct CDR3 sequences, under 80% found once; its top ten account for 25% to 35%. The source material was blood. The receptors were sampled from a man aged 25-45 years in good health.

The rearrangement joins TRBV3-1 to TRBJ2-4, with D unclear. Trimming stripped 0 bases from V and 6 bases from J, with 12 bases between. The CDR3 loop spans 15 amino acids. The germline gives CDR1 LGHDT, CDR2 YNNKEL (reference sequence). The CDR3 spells CASSQDVQPGNIQYF. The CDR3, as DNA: TGTGCCAGCAGCCAAGATGTCCAGCCTGGAAACATTCAGTACTTC.

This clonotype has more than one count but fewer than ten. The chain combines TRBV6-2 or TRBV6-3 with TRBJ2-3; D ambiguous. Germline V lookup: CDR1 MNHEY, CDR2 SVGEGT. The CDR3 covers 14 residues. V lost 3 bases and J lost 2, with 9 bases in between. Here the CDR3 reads CASSYSQITDTQYF. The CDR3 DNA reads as TGTGCCAGCAGTTATAGCCAGATCACAGATACGCAGTATTTT.

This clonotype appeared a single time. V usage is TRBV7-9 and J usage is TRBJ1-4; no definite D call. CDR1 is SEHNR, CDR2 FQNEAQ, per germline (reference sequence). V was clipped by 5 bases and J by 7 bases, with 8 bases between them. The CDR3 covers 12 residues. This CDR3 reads CASSGSGEKLFF. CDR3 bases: TGTGCCAGCAGCGGATCCGGTGAAAAACTGTTTTTT.

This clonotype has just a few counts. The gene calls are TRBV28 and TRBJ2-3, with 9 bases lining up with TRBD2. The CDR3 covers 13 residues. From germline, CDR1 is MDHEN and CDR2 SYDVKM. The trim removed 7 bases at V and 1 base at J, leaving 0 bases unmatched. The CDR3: CASKRGGTDTQYF. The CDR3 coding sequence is TGTGCCAGCAAGCGGGGGGGCACAGATACGCAGTATTTT.

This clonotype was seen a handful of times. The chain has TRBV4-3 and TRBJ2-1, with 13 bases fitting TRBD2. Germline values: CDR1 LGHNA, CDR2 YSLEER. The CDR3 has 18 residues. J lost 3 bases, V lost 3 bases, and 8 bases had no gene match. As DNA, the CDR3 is TGCGCCAGCAGCCACGAAGCGACTAGCGGGGGGTTCTACAATGAGCAGTTCTTC. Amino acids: CASSHEATSGGFYNEQFF.

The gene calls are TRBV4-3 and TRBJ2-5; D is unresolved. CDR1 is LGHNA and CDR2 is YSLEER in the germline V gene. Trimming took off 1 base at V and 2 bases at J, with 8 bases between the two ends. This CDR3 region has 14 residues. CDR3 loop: CASSQGLMQETQYF. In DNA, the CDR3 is TGCGCCAGCAGCCAAGGACTGATGCAAGAGACCCAGTACTTC.

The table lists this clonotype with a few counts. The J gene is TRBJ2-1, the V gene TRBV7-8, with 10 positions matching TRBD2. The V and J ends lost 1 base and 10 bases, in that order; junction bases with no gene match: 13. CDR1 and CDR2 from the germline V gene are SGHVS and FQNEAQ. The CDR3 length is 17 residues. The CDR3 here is CASSLVSGLAGAGEQFF. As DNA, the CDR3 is TGTGCCAGCAGCTTAGTTAGTGGTCTAGCGGGGGCAGGGGAGCAGTTCTTC.

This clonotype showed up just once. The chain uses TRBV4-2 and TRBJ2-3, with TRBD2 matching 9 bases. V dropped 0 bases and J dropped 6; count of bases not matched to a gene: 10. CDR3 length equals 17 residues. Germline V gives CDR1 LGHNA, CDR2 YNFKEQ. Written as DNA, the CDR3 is TGTGCCAGCAGCCAAGATCCCAGCGGGGGGCCCTCTGATACGCAGTATTTT. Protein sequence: CASSQDPSGGPSDTQYF.

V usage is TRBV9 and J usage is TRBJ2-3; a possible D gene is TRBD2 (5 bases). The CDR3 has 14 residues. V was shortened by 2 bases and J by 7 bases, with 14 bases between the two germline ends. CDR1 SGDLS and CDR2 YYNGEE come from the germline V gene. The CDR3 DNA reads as TGTGCCAGCAGCGTCTCGTCTAGCTCATATACGCAGTATTTT. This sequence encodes CASSVSSSSYTQYF.

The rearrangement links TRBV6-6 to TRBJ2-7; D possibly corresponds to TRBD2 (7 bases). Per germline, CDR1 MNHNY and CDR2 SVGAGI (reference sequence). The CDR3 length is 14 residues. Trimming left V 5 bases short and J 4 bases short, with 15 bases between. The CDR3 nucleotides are TGTGCCAGCAGTGACGGGGCGGGGGCTTACGAGCAGTACTTC. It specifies CASSDGAGAYEQYF.

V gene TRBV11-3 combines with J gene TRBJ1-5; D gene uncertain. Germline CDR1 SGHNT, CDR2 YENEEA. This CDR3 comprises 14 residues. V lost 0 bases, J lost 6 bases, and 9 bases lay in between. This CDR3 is CASSLDDGCQPQHF. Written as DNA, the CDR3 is TGTGCCAGCAGCTTAGATGATGGGTGTCAGCCCCAGCATTTT.

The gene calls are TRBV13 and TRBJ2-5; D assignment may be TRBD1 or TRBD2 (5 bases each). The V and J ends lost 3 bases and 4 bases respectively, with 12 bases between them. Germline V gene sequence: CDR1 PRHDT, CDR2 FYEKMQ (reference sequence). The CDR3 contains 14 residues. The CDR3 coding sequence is TGTGCCAGCAGCTTGAAAGGGGCGGGAGAGACCCAGTACTTC. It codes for CASSLKGAGETQYF.

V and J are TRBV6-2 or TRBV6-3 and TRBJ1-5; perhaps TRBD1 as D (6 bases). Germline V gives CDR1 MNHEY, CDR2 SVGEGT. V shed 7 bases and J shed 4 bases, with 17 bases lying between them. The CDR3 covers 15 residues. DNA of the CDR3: TGTGCCAGCAACCTAGACGGGGGCCTTAATCAGCCCCAGCATTTT. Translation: CASNLDGGLNQPQHF.

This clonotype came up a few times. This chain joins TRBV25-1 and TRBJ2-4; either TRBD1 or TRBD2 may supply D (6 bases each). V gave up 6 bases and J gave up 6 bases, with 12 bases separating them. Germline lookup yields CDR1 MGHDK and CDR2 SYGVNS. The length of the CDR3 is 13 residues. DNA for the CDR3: TGTGCCAGCAGCGACGGAGGGGGAAACATTCAGTACTTC. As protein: CASSDGGGNIQYF.

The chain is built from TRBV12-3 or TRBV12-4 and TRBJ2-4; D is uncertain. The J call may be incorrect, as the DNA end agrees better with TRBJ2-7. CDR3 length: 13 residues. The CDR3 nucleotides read TGTGCCAGCAGTGCCGACTGGGTTTCCGAGCAGTACTTC. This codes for CASSADWVSEQYF.

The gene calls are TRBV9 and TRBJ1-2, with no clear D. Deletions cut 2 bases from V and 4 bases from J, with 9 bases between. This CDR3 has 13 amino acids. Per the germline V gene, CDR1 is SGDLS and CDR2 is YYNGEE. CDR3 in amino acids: CASSVRGSYGYTF. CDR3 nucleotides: TGTGCCAGCAGCGTCCGCGGCTCCTATGGCTACACCTTC.

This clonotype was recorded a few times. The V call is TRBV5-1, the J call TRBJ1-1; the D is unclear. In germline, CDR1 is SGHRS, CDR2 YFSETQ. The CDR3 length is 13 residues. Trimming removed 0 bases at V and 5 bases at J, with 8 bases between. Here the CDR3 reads CASSLESSTEAFF. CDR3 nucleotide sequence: TGCGCCAGCAGCTTGGAGTCTTCGACTGAAGCTTTCTTT.

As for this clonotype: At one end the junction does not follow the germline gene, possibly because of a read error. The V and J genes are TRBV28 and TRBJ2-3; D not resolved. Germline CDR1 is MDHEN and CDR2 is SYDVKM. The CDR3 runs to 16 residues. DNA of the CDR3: TGTGCCAGCAGTCCGCGGTTTGGCGGCCGCACAGATATGCAGTATTTT. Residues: CASSPRFGGRTDMQYF. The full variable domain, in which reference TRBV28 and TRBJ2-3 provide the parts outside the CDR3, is DVKVTQSSRYLVKRTGEKVFLECVQDMDHENMFWYRQDPGLGLRLIYFSYDVKMKEKGDIPEGYSVSREKKERFSLILESASTNQTSMYLCASSPRFGGRTDMQYFGPGTRLTVL.

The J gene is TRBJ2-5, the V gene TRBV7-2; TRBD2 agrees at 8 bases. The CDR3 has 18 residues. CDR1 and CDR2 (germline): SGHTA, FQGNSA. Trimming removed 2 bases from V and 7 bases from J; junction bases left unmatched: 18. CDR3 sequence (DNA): TGTGCCAGCAGCTTAATCGAGGCCGTAGTACGGGGGGGCGGGACCCAGTACTTC. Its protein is CASSLIEAVVRGGGTQYF.

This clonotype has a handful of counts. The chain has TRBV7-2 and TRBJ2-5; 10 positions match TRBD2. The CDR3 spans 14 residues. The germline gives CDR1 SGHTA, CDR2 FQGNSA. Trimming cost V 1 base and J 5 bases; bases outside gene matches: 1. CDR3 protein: CASSLGSGGETQYF. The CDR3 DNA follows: TGTGCCAGCAGCTTAGGTAGCGGGGGGGAGACCCAGTACTTC.

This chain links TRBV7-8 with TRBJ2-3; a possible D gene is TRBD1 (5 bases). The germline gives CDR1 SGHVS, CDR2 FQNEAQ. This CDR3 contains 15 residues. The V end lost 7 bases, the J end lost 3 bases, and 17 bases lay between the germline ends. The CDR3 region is CASTPLRKGTDTQYF. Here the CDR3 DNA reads TGTGCCAGCACCCCCCTGAGGAAGGGGACAGATACGCAGTATTTT.

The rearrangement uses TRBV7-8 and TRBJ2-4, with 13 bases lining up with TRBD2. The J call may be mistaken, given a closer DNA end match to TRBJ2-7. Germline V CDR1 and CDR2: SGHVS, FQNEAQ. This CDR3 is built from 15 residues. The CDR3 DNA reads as TGTGCCAGCAGCTCGACTAGCGGGGGGTTTTACGAGCAGTACTTC. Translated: CASSSTSGGFYEQYF.

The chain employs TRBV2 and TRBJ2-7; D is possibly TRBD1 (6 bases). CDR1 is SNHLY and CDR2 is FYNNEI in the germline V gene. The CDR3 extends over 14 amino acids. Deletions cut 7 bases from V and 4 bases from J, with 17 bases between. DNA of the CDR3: TGTGCCAGCATGGAACAGGGAGAATTTTACGAGCAGTACTTC. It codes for CASMEQGEFYEQYF.

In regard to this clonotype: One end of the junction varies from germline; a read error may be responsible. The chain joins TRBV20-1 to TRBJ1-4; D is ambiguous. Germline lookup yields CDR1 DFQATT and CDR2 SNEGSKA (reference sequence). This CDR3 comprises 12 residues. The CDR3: CGARNTNEKLFF. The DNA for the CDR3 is TGCGGTGCTAGGAACACAAATGAAAAACTGTTTTTT.

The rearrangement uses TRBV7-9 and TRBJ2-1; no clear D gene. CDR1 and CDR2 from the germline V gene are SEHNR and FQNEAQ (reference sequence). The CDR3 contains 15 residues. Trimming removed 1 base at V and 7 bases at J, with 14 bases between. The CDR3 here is CASSLVRPGGNEQFF. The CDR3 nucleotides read TGTGCCAGCAGCTTAGTGCGACCTGGTGGGAATGAGCAGTTCTTC.

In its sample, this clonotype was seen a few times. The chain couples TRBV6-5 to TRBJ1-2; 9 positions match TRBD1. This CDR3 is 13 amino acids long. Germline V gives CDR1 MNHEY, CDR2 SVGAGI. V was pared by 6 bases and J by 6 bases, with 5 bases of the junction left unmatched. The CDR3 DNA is TGTGCCAGCAGATCGGGACAGGGAGATGGCTACACCTTC. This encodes CASRSGQGDGYTF.

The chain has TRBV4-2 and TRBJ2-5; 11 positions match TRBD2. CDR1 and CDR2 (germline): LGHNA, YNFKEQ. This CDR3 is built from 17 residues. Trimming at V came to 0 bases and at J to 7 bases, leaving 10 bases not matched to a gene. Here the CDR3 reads CASSQDSLAGGLGTQYF. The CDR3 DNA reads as TGTGCCAGCAGCCAAGATTCCCTAGCGGGGGGACTGGGGACCCAGTACTTC.

In DNA form, the CDR3 reads TGCGCCAGCAGCCAAGATCCAGGGAGCACTCAGTTCTTC. It codes for CASSQDPGSTQFF. The chain is built from TRBV4-3 and TRBJ2-1; TRBD1 or TRBD2 may be the D gene (5 bases each). The CDR3 is 13 residues long. Trimming shortened V by 0 bases and J by 13 bases, and 13 bases separated the two germline ends. Germline CDR1 and CDR2: LGHNA and YSLEER.

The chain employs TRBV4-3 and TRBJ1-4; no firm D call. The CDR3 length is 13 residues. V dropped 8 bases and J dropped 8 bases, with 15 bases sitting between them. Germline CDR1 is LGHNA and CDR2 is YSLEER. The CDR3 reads CASSSEYAEKLFF. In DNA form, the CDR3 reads TGCGCCAGCTCCTCAGAATATGCGGAAAAACTGTTTTTT.

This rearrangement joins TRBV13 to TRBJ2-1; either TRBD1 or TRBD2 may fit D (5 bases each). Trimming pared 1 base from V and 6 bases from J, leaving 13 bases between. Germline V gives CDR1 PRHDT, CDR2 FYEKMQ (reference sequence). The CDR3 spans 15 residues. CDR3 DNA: TGTGCCAGCAGCTTAGAGATAAGGGGACCCAATGAGCAGTTCTTC. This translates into CASSLEIRGPNEQFF. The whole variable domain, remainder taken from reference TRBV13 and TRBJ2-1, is AAGVIQSPRHLIKEKRETATLKCYPIPRHDTVYWYQQGPGQDPQFLISFYEKMQSDKGSIPDRFSAQQFSDYHSELNMSSLELGDSALYFCASSLEIRGPNEQFFGPGTRLTVL.